The source of this T cell receptor beta chain is a study of immune cell composition in non-small cell lung cancer. Data came from immunoSEQ multiplex PCR; TCRdb stores just in-frame clones and leaves some out. The sample carries around 2,500 clones, under 90% recorded once. CDR1 is SGHRS, CDR2 YFSETQ, per germline. V lost 4 bases and J lost 3; bases outside the gene matches: 3. This CDR3 is built from 15 residues. This clone occurred a few times. The specimen was lung tumor tissue. This chain links TRBV5-1 with TRBJ2-6, with TRBD1 matching over 8 bases. This TCR was recovered from a human donor with non-small cell lung cancer. CDR3 region: CASSTDRVGANVLTF. The DNA for the CDR3 is TGCGCCAGCAGCACGGACAGGGTTGGGGCCAACGTCCTGACTTTC.